The entry below describes one TCR beta chain. These data originate in a study of T cell responses to AZD1222 COVID-19 vaccine. Using immunoSEQ multiplex PCR, the repertoire was profiled, and TCRdb retains in-frame clones only, with some absent. The table includes roughly 150,000 clones, roughly 90% detected once. V was trimmed by 3 bases and J by 6 bases, leaving 5 bases between them. CDR3 length equals 11 residues. Germline CDR1 is MNHEY and CDR2 is SMNVEV (reference sequence). Here the sequenced sample was peripheral blood, taken on day 0 of AZD1222 vaccination. The TCR comes from an adult in good health. The gene calls are TRBV27 and TRBJ1-1, with D unresolved. This CDR3 reads CASSFGPEAFF. CDR3 in DNA: TGTGCCAGCAGTTTCGGGCCTGAAGCTTTCTTT.